The 10 T cell receptor beta chains below come from one sample, sequenced in a study of cytomegalovirus exposure and HLA in healthy donors. The PCR had 60 Vbeta and 13 Jbeta primers. Produced via immunoSEQ multiplex PCR; TCRdb's table is partial and in-frame only. The sample holds more than 95,000 clones, around four fifths seen once. Material: PBMCs. The receptors were gathered from a man between 18 and 35 years old in good health and CMV-seropositive.

This clone was observed a single time. The genes are TRBV15 and TRBJ1-5; perhaps TRBD1 as D (5 bases). The germline CDR1 and CDR2 sequences are LNHNV and YYDKDF (reference sequence). Deletions cut 5 bases from V and 6 bases from J, with 17 bases between. This CDR3 has 15 amino acids. In nucleotides, the CDR3 is TGTGCCACCAGCGGATGGGGGGGATTGGGTCAGCCCCAGCATTTT. The encoded protein is CATSGWGGLGQPQHF. Variable domain in full (rest from reference TRBV15 and TRBJ1-5): DAMVIQNPRYQVTQFGKPVTLSCSQTLNHNVMYWYQQKSSQAPKLLFHYYDKDFNNEADTPDNFQSRRPNTSFCFLDIRSPGLGDTAMYLCATSGWGGLGQPQHFGDGTRLSIL.

This chain uses TRBV5-6 with TRBJ1-5, with D perhaps TRBD1 (6 bases). The germline V and J ends were trimmed by 4 bases and 7 bases, with 15 bases remaining between them. The CDR3 length is 14 residues. Germline lookup yields CDR1 SGHDT and CDR2 YYEEEE. In DNA, the CDR3 is TGTGCCAGCAGCCGAGGGGCAGGGGCCCAGCCCCAGCATTTT. Its protein is CASSRGAGAQPQHF.

The J gene is TRBJ1-1, the V gene TRBV27; TRBD1 agrees at 8 bases. With 7 bases clipped from V and 2 bases from J, the junction kept 9 bases outside the gene matches. Germline lookup yields CDR1 MNHEY and CDR2 SMNVEV (reference sequence). The CDR3 loop spans 15 amino acids. The CDR3 loop is CASTFWTGTNTEAFF. The CDR3 DNA reads as TGTGCCAGCACCTTCTGGACAGGGACTAACACTGAAGCTTTCTTT.

This chain links TRBV5-1 with TRBJ2-7, with TRBD1 as a possible D gene (6 bases). The V gene's germline CDR1 is SGHRS and CDR2 YFSETQ. Trimming took off 1 base at V and 2 bases at J, with 7 bases between the two ends. The CDR3 is 13 amino acids. The CDR3 spells CASSLTGTYEQYF. CDR3 sequence (DNA): TGCGCCAGCAGCTTGACAGGGACCTACGAGCAGTACTTC.

The chain uses TRBV5-1 and TRBJ1-3; no reliable D call. The germline gives CDR1 SGHRS, CDR2 YFSETQ. Trimming left V 0 bases short and J 8 bases short, with 15 bases between. The length of the CDR3 is 15 residues. This chain's CDR3 is CASSLAETGEDTIYF. For the CDR3, the DNA is TGCGCCAGCAGCTTGGCCGAGACTGGGGAGGACACCATATATTTT.

With regard to this clone: An end of the junction differs from the germline gene, which may be a read error. The J gene is TRBJ2-5, the V gene TRBV7-9; TRBD2 agrees at 11 bases. CDR1 and CDR2 (germline): SEHNR, FQNEAQ (reference sequence). CDR3 length: 13 residues. CDR3 loop: CSSSLAGGETQYF. CDR3 coding DNA: TGTTCCAGCAGCTTAGCGGGGGGGGAGACCCAGTACTTC.

This clone was seen only once. V is TRBV7-9 and J is TRBJ2-7, with 7 bases identical to TRBD2. From germline, CDR1 is SEHNR and CDR2 FQNEAQ (reference sequence). Germline trimming cut 5 bases from V and 3 bases from J; bases unmatched to any gene: 4. The CDR3 contains 13 residues. The CDR3 coding sequence is TGTGCCAGCAGCCAGGGAGGGATCTACGAGCAGTACTTC. Encoded protein: CASSQGGIYEQYF.

J is TRBJ1-5 and V is TRBV7-2; 7 nucleotides align to TRBD1. V shed 2 bases and J 0 bases; nucleotides not matched to a gene: 4. Germline V lookup: CDR1 SGHTA, CDR2 FQGNSA. The CDR3 runs 16 residues. CDR3 DNA sequence: TGTGCCAGCAGCTTAAAGGCAGGGGGTAGCAATCAGCCCCAGCATTTT. Translating gives CASSLKAGGSNQPQHF. Complete variable domain (other parts from reference TRBV7-2 and TRBJ1-5): GAGVSQSPSNKVTEKGKDVELRCDPISGHTALYWYRQSLGQGLEFLIYFQGNSAPDKSGLPSDRFSAERTGGSVSTLTIQRTQQEDSAVYLCASSLKAGGSNQPQHFGDGTRLSIL.

The J gene is TRBJ2-3, the V gene TRBV2, with 9 bases fitting TRBD2. Germline V gene sequence: CDR1 SNHLY, CDR2 FYNNEI. This CDR3 has 17 residues. The ends lost 4 bases at V and 0 bases at J; junction bases unmatched: 8. CDR3 sequence (DNA): TGTGCCAGCAGTGTACGGGCGGGGGGGCTGAGCACAGATACGCAGTATTTT. Its translation: CASSVRAGGLSTDTQYF.

V is TRBV7-3 and J is TRBJ2-1, with D possibly being TRBD2 (6 bases). The CDR3 has 18 residues. V gave up 1 base and J gave up 0 bases, with 16 bases separating them. The germline V gene encodes CDR1 SGHTA and CDR2 FQGTGA. CDR3 bases: TGTGCCAGCAGCTTAAGACCGATGGAGGGAAGCTCCTACAATGAGCAGTTCTTC. It specifies CASSLRPMEGSSYNEQFF.